A single sample is the source of the 5 T cell receptor beta chains below, sequenced in a study of cytomegalovirus exposure and HLA in healthy donors. PCR employed 60 Vbeta and 13 Jbeta primers. The data were produced by immunoSEQ multiplex PCR, yet TCRdb's version contains in-frame clones alone and is incomplete. The table shows fewer than 90,000 clones, with approximately 72% occurring only once. Sequenced material: PBMCs. All receptors come from a young man in good health and CMV-seropositive.

The V call is TRBV2, the J call TRBJ2-3; TRBD2 matches at 12 bases. This CDR3 region has 18 residues. V lost 6 bases, J lost 0 bases, and 10 bases stayed unmatched. CDR1 and CDR2 (germline): SNHLY, FYNNEI. The CDR3 coding sequence is TGTGCCAGCAGAACACTAGCGGGGGGAATCGAAAGCACAGATACGCAGTATTTT. It translates to CASRTLAGGIESTDTQYF.

This chain connects TRBV30 to TRBJ2-3; a possible D gene is TRBD1 (5 bases). This CDR3 has 13 residues. V dropped 0 bases and J dropped 4 bases, with 8 bases sitting between them. The germline CDR1 and CDR2 sequences are GTSNPN and SVGIG (reference sequence). CDR3 coding DNA: TGTGCCTGGAGTGTGTGGGGCCCAGATACGCAGTATTTT. This translates into CAWSVWGPDTQYF.

This clone appeared once. The chain has TRBV6-5 and TRBJ2-7; TRBD1 is a possible D gene (6 bases). V was shortened by 5 bases and J by 1 base, with 9 bases between the two germline ends. CDR1 is MNHEY and CDR2 is SVGAGI in the germline V gene. The CDR3 length is 13 residues. The CDR3 DNA reads as TGTGCCAGCAGTACAGGGTTTTCCTACGAGCAGTACTTC. This translates into CASSTGFSYEQYF.

The rearrangement uses TRBV5-1 and TRBJ1-2; TRBD1 aligns across 7 bases. Losses at the gene ends were 4 bases for V and 8 bases for J; bases not matched to a gene: 14. Germline CDR1 SGHRS, CDR2 YFSETQ. The CDR3 totals 15 residues. CDR3 nucleotides: TGCGCCAGCAGCCAGACATTTACAGGGGCGCAGGGCTACACCTTC. This encodes CASSQTFTGAQGYTF.

The chain has TRBV19 and TRBJ1-4; 10 bases are shared with TRBD1. The germline gives CDR1 LNHDA, CDR2 SQIVND (reference sequence). J lost 7 bases, V lost 4 bases, and 6 bases had no gene match. The CDR3 extends over 15 amino acids. The CDR3 DNA sequence: TGTGCCAGTAGTAGCTCCGGGACAGGGGCTGAAAAACTGTTTTTT. Translated: CASSSSGTGAEKLFF.